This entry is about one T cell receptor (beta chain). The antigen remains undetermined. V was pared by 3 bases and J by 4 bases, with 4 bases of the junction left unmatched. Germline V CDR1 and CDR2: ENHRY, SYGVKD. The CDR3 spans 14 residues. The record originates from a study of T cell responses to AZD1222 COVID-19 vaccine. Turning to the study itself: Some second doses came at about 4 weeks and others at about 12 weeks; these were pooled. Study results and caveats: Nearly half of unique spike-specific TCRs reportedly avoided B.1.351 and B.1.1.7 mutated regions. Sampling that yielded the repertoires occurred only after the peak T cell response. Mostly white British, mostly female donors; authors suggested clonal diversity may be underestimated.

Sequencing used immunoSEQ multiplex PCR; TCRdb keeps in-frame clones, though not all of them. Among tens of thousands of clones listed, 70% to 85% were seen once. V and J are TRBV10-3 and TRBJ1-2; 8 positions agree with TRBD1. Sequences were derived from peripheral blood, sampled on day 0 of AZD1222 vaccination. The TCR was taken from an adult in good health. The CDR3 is CAISEPTGGYGYTF. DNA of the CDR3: TGTGCCATCAGTGAACCCACAGGGGGCTATGGCTACACCTTC.